This T cell receptor beta chain is drawn from a study of T cell responses to AZD1222 COVID-19 vaccine. General study points: A mostly white British donor set with more females was recruited, and clonal diversity was possibly underestimated.

Method: immunoSEQ multiplex PCR; TCRdb's copy keeps in-frame clones and lacks some. The table shows about 140,000 clones, with 80% to 95% occurring only once. A single count supports this clone. Its antigen is unknown. Germline values: CDR1 LGHNT, CDR2 FRNRAP. The CDR3 extends over 17 amino acids. The junction had 9 bases not matched to a gene; V was cut back by 2 bases and J by 0 bases. The receptor was derived from an adult in good health. This rearrangement joins TRBV12-5 to TRBJ1-1, with 7 bases lining up with TRBD1. Sample: peripheral blood, taken on day 0 of AZD1222 vaccination. CDR3: CASGLPKGTEVNTEAFF. The CDR3 nucleotides read TGTGCTAGTGGTTTGCCGAAGGGGACAGAAGTGAACACTGAAGCTTTCTTT.